The 10 T cell receptor beta chains below come from one sample, sequenced in a study of T cell changes during pregnancy in multiple sclerosis. TCRdb's copy holds only in-frame clones and misses some; the assay was immunoSEQ multiplex PCR. The data hold some 70,000 clones, with about nine tenths observed a single time. This sample comprised peripheral blood, obtained before pregnancy. These receptors originate from a female donor with multiple sclerosis, enrolled in a pregnancy study.

This clone was seen a handful of times. This chain connects TRBV29-1 to TRBJ1-5; D call uncertain. The V gene lost 4 bases and the J gene lost 5 bases, with 15 bases spanning the gap. The CDR3 spans 14 residues. Germline V gene lookup returns CDR1 SQVTM and CDR2 ANQGSEA. As DNA, the CDR3 is TGCAGCGTTGCGGCGGCAAGCAGCGATCAGCCCCAGCATTTT. Translated, it gives CSVAAASSDQPQHF.

V and J are TRBV5-5 and TRBJ2-1; the D is unclear. V was cut by 0 bases and J by 7 bases, with 5 bases left in between. This CDR3 spans 12 amino acids. From germline, CDR1 is SGHKS and CDR2 YYEKEE (reference sequence). The CDR3 reads CASSLDQNEQFF. In nucleotides, the CDR3 is TGTGCCAGCAGCTTGGACCAGAATGAGCAGTTCTTC.

The DNA for the CDR3 is TGTGCCAGCAGTTTAAGGGGGGTCCGGACAGGGGGCGAGGGCTCCTACGAGCAGTACTTC. Its translation is CASSLRGVRTGGEGSYEQYF. The chain combines TRBV27 with TRBJ2-7; TRBD1 matches 11 bases. This CDR3 spans 20 amino acids. From germline, CDR1 is MNHEY and CDR2 SMNVEV (reference sequence). J gave up 0 bases and V 2 bases, and 15 bases lay outside the gene matches.

This chain links TRBV10-3 with TRBJ2-7; 8 positions agree with TRBD1. The CDR3 extends over 14 amino acids. CDR1 and CDR2 (germline): ENHRY, SYGVKD. Trimming took 4 bases from V and 2 from J; bases not matched to a gene: 4. CDR3 sequence (DNA): TGTGCCATCAGTGGACGGGACAGGACCTACGAGCAGTACTTC. This codes for CAISGRDRTYEQYF.

The rearrangement uses TRBV4-3 and TRBJ2-6; TRBD2 agrees at 8 bases. The CDR3 has 15 amino acids. The V and J ends lost 5 bases and 2 bases, in that order; junction bases with no gene match: 2. Germline CDR1 is LGHNA and CDR2 is YSLEER. The CDR3 region is CASSSGGTGANVLTF. In DNA, the CDR3 is TGCGCCAGCAGCTCGGGGGGGACTGGGGCCAACGTCCTGACTTTC.

The chain has TRBV19 and TRBJ1-2; D is unresolved. Looked up from germline, CDR1 is LNHDA and CDR2 is SQIVND (reference sequence). Trimming took off 6 bases at V and 5 bases at J, with 10 bases between the two ends. The CDR3 runs 12 residues. The CDR3: CASRRAGYGYTF. The CDR3 bases are TGTGCCAGTAGGAGAGCGGGATATGGCTACACCTTC.

The V call is TRBV11-2, the J call TRBJ1-5; D is perhaps TRBD1 (5 bases). This CDR3 has 13 residues. Trimming removed 0 bases at V and 7 bases at J, with 7 bases between. Germline V CDR1 and CDR2: SGHAT, FQNNGV. In DNA form, the CDR3 reads TGTGCCAGCAGCTTAGACAGGGTACAGCCCCAGCATTTT. This translates into CASSLDRVQPQHF.

CDR3 loop: CASSSDRGGGNTEAFF. Here the CDR3 DNA reads TGTGCCAGCAGCTCGGACAGGGGAGGAGGGAACACTGAAGCTTTCTTT. The gene calls are TRBV7-9 and TRBJ1-1; 9 nucleotides line up with TRBD1. With V trimmed by 4 bases and J by 1 base, 7 bases remained unmatched. Per the germline V gene, CDR1 is SEHNR and CDR2 is FQNEAQ (reference sequence). The CDR3 runs 16 residues.

This rearrangement joins TRBV5-1 to TRBJ2-7; tentative D call: TRBD2 (6 bases). From germline, CDR1 is SGHRS and CDR2 YFSETQ. This CDR3 is 16 amino acids long. V lost 7 bases, J lost 8 bases, and 28 bases lay in between. The CDR3 DNA sequence: TGCGCCAGCGCCTCTCGGTGGGGGGATGAGCCTACGAAGCAGTACTTC. It translates to CASASRWGDEPTKQYF.

The rearrangement joins TRBV5-1 to TRBJ2-7; TRBD2 matches 14 bases. V lost 5 bases and J lost 6; bases outside the gene matches: 4. This CDR3 is built from 14 residues. Germline lookup yields CDR1 SGHRS and CDR2 YFSETQ. CDR3 in amino acids: CASSPGTSGGEQYF. In DNA, the CDR3 is TGCGCCAGCAGTCCTGGGACTAGCGGGGGCGAGCAGTACTTC. The full variable domain, in which reference TRBV5-1 and TRBJ2-7 provide the parts outside the CDR3, is KAGVTQTPRYLIKTRGQQVTLSCSPISGHRSVSWYQQTPGQGLQFLFEYFSETQRNKGNFPGRFSGRQFSNSRSEMNVSTLELGDSALYLCASSPGTSGGEQYFGPGTRLTVT.